This T cell receptor beta chain was sequenced for a study of Graves' ophthalmopathy and Graves' hyperthyroidism. Whole-study context: Hyperthyroidism was considered stable when no ophthalmopathy appeared within 18 months of follow-up. Study-wide points: A majority of expanded thyroid clonotypes exceeding 0.001 frequency were likewise present in blood.

RNA transcripts were the source from which TCR beta CDR3 regions were amplified. First-round RT-PCR relied on HTBI primers, and a second-round multiplex PCR came next. MiXCR was run by TCRdb on the multiplex PCR reads, yielding one entry per CDR3 protein. The repertoire includes approximately 540,000 distinct CDR3 sequences, 35% to 40% of them detected once, and about 4% sits in the top ten. Comment on this clonotype: Its antigen is still unknown.

Newly diagnosed, the hyperthyroidism patients had under 2 months' duration and were aged 18 to 65. Patients were diagnosed from clinical symptoms, serum thyroxine, TRAb, thyroid ultrasound and orbital computed tomography. Sequenced: peripheral blood or thyroid tissue (not recorded which). This TCR was sampled from an adult man with Graves' hyperthyroidism.

The CDR3 sequence is CASSNTGVKFSVNTEAFF. The CDR3 DNA sequence: TGCGCCAGCAGTAATACAGGGGTCAAATTCTCCGTTAACACTGAAGCTTTCTTT. This chain connects TRBV10-1 to TRBJ1-1; 7 bases line up with TRBD1. With 5 bases clipped from V and 2 bases from J, the junction kept 17 bases outside the gene matches. In germline, CDR1 is WNHNN, CDR2 SYGVQD (reference sequence). The CDR3 loop spans 18 amino acids.